Shown below are 29 T cell receptor beta chains from a single sample sequenced in a study of T cell responses to AZD1222 COVID-19 vaccine. Sequencing was performed with immunoSEQ multiplex PCR; in TCRdb, only in-frame clones are kept and a portion is missing. The table lists 100,000 to 150,000 clones, about nine tenths of them singletons, with about 4.3% in the top ten. The sample was peripheral blood, taken on day 0 of MenACWY control vaccination. Every receptor here comes from an adult in good health.

The chain's CDR3 is CASSMAGGGIYGYTF. CDR3 nucleotide sequence: TGTGCCAGTAGTATGGCAGGGGGTGGGATCTATGGCTACACCTTC. The V call is TRBV19, the J call TRBJ1-2, with TRBD1 identical over 7 bases. V lost 3 bases, J lost 4 bases, and 8 bases stayed unmatched. The V gene's germline CDR1 is LNHDA and CDR2 SQIVND (reference sequence). The CDR3 sequence is 15 residues long.

This clone appeared a single time. The chain carries TRBV28 and TRBJ2-7, with 7 bases aligning to TRBD2. Germline-derived CDR1 and CDR2 are MDHEN and SYDVKM. This CDR3 region has 12 residues. V was clipped by 7 bases and J by 4 bases; unmatched bases: 4. The CDR3 nucleotides read TGTGCCAGCACCCTGGGGGGGTACGAGCAGTACTTC. Translated, it gives CASTLGGYEQYF.

This chain connects TRBV2 to TRBJ1-2, with D hard to call. V was pared by 4 bases and J by 2 bases, with 5 bases between. The CDR3 is 12 amino acids. Germline V gives CDR1 SNHLY, CDR2 FYNNEI. This CDR3 reads CASSVLNYGYTF. CDR3 in DNA: TGTGCCAGCAGTGTTTTGAACTATGGCTACACCTTC. The whole variable domain, remainder taken from reference TRBV2 and TRBJ1-2, is EPEVTQTPSHQVTQMGQEVILRCVPISNHLYFYWYRQILGQKVEFLVSFYNNEISEKSEIFDDQFSVERPDGSNFTLKIRSTKLEDSAMYFCASSVLNYGYTFGSGTRLTVV.

V gene TRBV6-5 combines with J gene TRBJ2-3, with TRBD1 matching over 7 bases. The length of the CDR3 is 14 residues. The germline V gene has CDR1 MNHEY and CDR2 SVGAGI. Unmatched junction bases numbered 8, after V lost 10 bases and J lost 1 base. The CDR3 is CATNRGLGTDTQYF. CDR3 coding DNA: TGTGCCACAAACAGGGGATTAGGCACAGATACGCAGTATTTT.

This clone has only one observation. V usage is TRBV28 and J usage is TRBJ2-1; D is possibly TRBD2 (6 bases). Germline-derived CDR1 and CDR2 are MDHEN and SYDVKM. This CDR3 has 16 residues. The germline V and J ends were trimmed by 6 bases and 8 bases, with 23 bases remaining between them. The CDR3 DNA sequence: TGTGCCAGCAGCCCGTACCGGGGAGCGGGCCGGGATGAGCAGTTCTTC. Translated: CASSPYRGAGRDEQFF.

In its sample, this clone was seen once. The chain carries TRBV6-5 and TRBJ2-2, with D perhaps matching TRBD1 or TRBD2 (5 bases each). The germline gives CDR1 MNHEY, CDR2 SVGAGI. The CDR3 is made up of 15 amino acids. V gave up 0 bases and J gave up 4 bases, with 9 bases separating them. The CDR3 DNA reads as TGTGCCAGCAGTTACTCGGGACCGAGCACCGGGGAGCTGTTTTTT. Protein: CASSYSGPSTGELFF.

V and J are TRBV29-1 and TRBJ2-5; 9 bases align to TRBD1. CDR3 length: 13 residues. With V trimmed by 6 bases and J by 5 bases, 7 bases remained unmatched. Looked up from germline, CDR1 is SQVTM and CDR2 is ANQGSEA. The CDR3 sequence: CSVKQGAEETQYF. CDR3 DNA sequence: TGCAGCGTGAAACAGGGGGCGGAGGAGACCCAGTACTTC.

The chain links TRBV18 to TRBJ2-1; D unclear. Germline V CDR1 and CDR2: KGHSH, LQKENI. The V end lost 3 bases, the J end lost 6 bases, and 12 bases lay between the germline ends. The CDR3 loop spans 14 amino acids. The DNA for the CDR3 is TGTGCCAGCTCACCTGACTTGGTAGCCAATGAGCAGTTCTTC. Its protein is CASSPDLVANEQFF. Full variable domain (missing parts from reference TRBV18 and TRBJ2-1): NAGVMQNPRHLVRRRGQEARLRCSPMKGHSHVYWYRQLPEEGLKFMVYLQKENIIDESGMPKERFSAEFPKEGPSILRIQQVVRGDSAAYFCASSPDLVANEQFFGPGTRLTVL.

The chain's CDR3 is CASSQGAGNTGELFF. The CDR3 DNA reads TGTGCCAGCAGCCAAGGGGCCGGTAACACCGGGGAGCTGTTTTTT. The chain uses TRBV14 and TRBJ2-2; D is ambiguous. V shed 1 base and J shed 2 bases, with 8 bases lying between them. Germline V CDR1 and CDR2: SGHDN, FVKESK. CDR3 size: 15 residues. The whole variable domain, remainder taken from reference TRBV14 and TRBJ2-2, is EAGVTQFPSHSVIEKGQTVTLRCDPISGHDNLYWYRRVMGKEIKFLLHFVKESKQDESGMPNNRFLAERTGGTYSTLKVQPAELEDSGVYFCASSQGAGNTGELFFGEGSRLTVL.

The chain recombines TRBV6-4 with TRBJ1-2; TRBD1 matches 10 bases. Germline loops: CDR1 MRHNA, CDR2 SNTAGT. V lost 4 bases and J lost 3; bases outside the gene matches: 8. The CDR3 contains 16 residues. CDR3 nucleotides: TGTGCCAGCAGTGTCCCCCGGACAGGGGGGGACTATGGCTACACCTTC. This gives the protein CASSVPRTGGDYGYTF.

There are a few counts of this clone. CDR3 amino acids: CASSEYLAGGTEKLFF. The CDR3 DNA sequence: TGTGCCAGCAGTGAATATTTGGCAGGGGGAACTGAAAAACTGTTTTTT. This chain connects TRBV6-1 to TRBJ1-4; 7 bases match TRBD1. V lost 2 bases to trimming and J lost 7 bases; unmatched junction nucleotides: 10. The CDR3 is 16 amino acids. Germline V gives CDR1 MNHNS, CDR2 SASEGT.

This chain joins TRBV21-1 and TRBJ2-7. TRBV21-1 is assigned pseudogene status. The CDR3 runs to 13 residues. The CDR3 DNA follows: TGTGCCGCAGGGGTCGGGGGCTCCTACGAGCAGTACGTC. Translation gives CAAGVGGSYEQYV.

This chain uses TRBV19 with TRBJ2-3; 10 positions agree with TRBD2. The CDR3 has 17 residues. Trimming took 6 bases from V and 5 from J; bases not matched to a gene: 14. Germline V gene lookup returns CDR1 LNHDA and CDR2 SQIVND (reference sequence). In DNA, the CDR3 is TGTGCCAGTAGCCCTGAGGGGCCAGCGGGAGGGTTAGATACGCAGTATTTT. Translated, it gives CASSPEGPAGGLDTQYF.

The chain employs TRBV28 and TRBJ1-5, with 8 positions matching TRBD1. CDR1 is MDHEN and CDR2 is SYDVKM in the germline V gene. The CDR3 runs to 16 residues. The V gene end was trimmed by 7 bases and the J gene end by 6 bases; junction bases not matched to a gene: 14. The CDR3 DNA reads TGTGCCAGCACAGCACCGACAGGGGCGGGGGCTCAGCCCCAGCATTTT. This encodes CASTAPTGAGAQPQHF.

The chain uses TRBV6-5 and TRBJ2-1; D is unresolved. This CDR3 is built from 12 residues. Germline CDR1 and CDR2: MNHEY and SVGAGI. V lost 6 bases and J lost 3, with 6 bases in between. In DNA, the CDR3 is TGTGCCAGCAGCGCCGTCTACAATGAGCAGTTCTTC. It translates to CASSAVYNEQFF.

The gene calls are TRBV25-1 and TRBJ1-4; no definite D call. This CDR3 comprises 15 residues. Germline-derived CDR1 and CDR2 are MGHDK and SYGVNS. The V gene lost 5 bases and the J gene lost 4 bases, with 14 bases spanning the gap. The chain's CDR3 is CASSTLQALNEKLFF. In DNA, the CDR3 is TGTGCCAGCAGTACTCTTCAGGCCCTTAATGAAAAACTGTTTTTT.

This clone was detected a few times. V and J are TRBV7-9 and TRBJ1-6; D not certain. The germline V and J ends were trimmed by 5 bases and 9 bases, with 11 bases remaining between them. Looked up from germline, CDR1 is SEHNR and CDR2 is FQNEAQ (reference sequence). The CDR3 spans 13 residues. The CDR3 here is CASSPFGSSPLHF. The CDR3 DNA reads as TGTGCCAGCAGCCCGTTCGGCTCTTCACCCCTCCACTTT.

The CDR3 loop reads CASSRRNNQPQHF. The CDR3 coding sequence is TGTGCCAGCAGTAGACGGAACAATCAGCCCCAGCATTTT. The chain recombines TRBV2 with TRBJ1-5, with D hard to call. Trimming took off 5 bases at V and 3 bases at J, with 8 bases between the two ends. Germline V gives CDR1 SNHLY, CDR2 FYNNEI. The CDR3 runs 13 residues.

Here the CDR3 DNA reads TGTGCCAGCAGCTCCACGTACTATGGCTACACCTTC. Translation: CASSSTYYGYTF. The rearrangement links TRBV5-6 to TRBJ1-2, with unresolved D. Germline CDR1 SGHDT, CDR2 YYEEEE. V dropped 3 bases and J dropped 3 bases, with 6 bases sitting between them. The CDR3 extends over 12 amino acids. The entire variable domain, with the rest obtained from reference TRBV5-6 and TRBJ1-2, is as follows: DAGVTQSPTHLIKTRGQQVTLRCSPKSGHDTVSWYQQALGQGPQFIFQYYEEEERQRGNFPDRFSGHQFPNYSSELNVNALLLGDSALYLCASSSTYYGYTFGSGTRLTVV.

V is TRBV7-2 and J is TRBJ2-3; D remains unclear. The CDR3 length is 13 residues. Trimming removed 2 bases from V and 6 bases from J, with 9 bases in between. Germline V gene lookup returns CDR1 SGHTA and CDR2 FQGNSA. CDR3 loop: CASSLNYRDTQYF. The CDR3 nucleotides read TGTGCCAGCAGCTTAAATTATCGGGATACGCAGTATTTT.

The rearrangement links TRBV18 to TRBJ2-6, with D unclear. V gave up 1 base and J gave up 1 base, with 8 bases separating them. The CDR3 contains 16 residues. Germline-derived CDR1 and CDR2 are KGHSH and LQKENI. The CDR3 sequence is CASSPLDPSGANVLTF. The CDR3 DNA follows: TGTGCCAGCTCACCACTAGATCCATCTGGGGCCAACGTCCTGACTTTC.

The chain joins TRBV28 to TRBJ2-5; D is perhaps TRBD2 (6 bases). V lost 4 bases and J lost 1, with 25 bases in between. In germline, CDR1 is MDHEN, CDR2 SYDVKM. The CDR3 loop spans 19 amino acids. For the CDR3, the DNA is TGTGCCAGCAGTTCGACCCCCGACTGGGACGTGGGGGGCCAAGAGACCCAGTACTTC. Amino acids: CASSSTPDWDVGGQETQYF.

The chain joins TRBV28 to TRBJ1-1, with a possible D match to TRBD1 (6 bases). V was cut by 5 bases and J by 11 bases, with 12 bases left in between. The CDR3 consists of 11 residues. The germline CDR1 and CDR2 sequences are MDHEN and SYDVKM. As DNA, the CDR3 is TGTGCCAGCAGTGGGGGCAGGGATGCTTTCTTT. Translation gives CASSGGRDAFF. Combining the CDR3 with reference TRBV28 and TRBJ1-1 gives the whole variable domain DVKVTQSSRYLVKRTGEKVFLECVQDMDHENMFWYRQDPGLGLRLIYFSYDVKMKEKGDIPEGYSVSREKKERFSLILESASTNQTSMYLCASSGGRDAFFGQGTRLTVV.

The rearrangement links TRBV28 to TRBJ2-3, with TRBD2 matching over 7 bases. Germline V gene lookup returns CDR1 MDHEN and CDR2 SYDVKM. The CDR3 runs to 14 residues. V was pared by 6 bases and J by 1 base, with 4 bases of the junction left unmatched. The CDR3 reads CASRTSLGTDTQYF. The CDR3, as DNA: TGTGCCAGCAGGACTAGCTTGGGCACAGATACGCAGTATTTT.

The V call is TRBV5-1, the J call TRBJ2-2; TRBD2 matches 7 bases. Looked up from germline, CDR1 is SGHRS and CDR2 is YFSETQ. CDR3 length: 16 amino acids. V shed 2 bases and J 2 bases; nucleotides not matched to a gene: 6. CDR3 residues: CASSFFTSANTGELFF. The CDR3 nucleotides are TGCGCCAGCAGCTTTTTTACTAGCGCTAACACCGGGGAGCTGTTTTTT.

This clone was counted between two and nine times. The rearrangement joins TRBV10-1 to TRBJ2-1; TRBD1 might be the D (6 bases). Looked up from germline, CDR1 is WNHNN and CDR2 is SYGVQD (reference sequence). This CDR3 region has 16 residues. The V end was cut by 8 bases, the J end by 9 bases, with 26 bases between. The CDR3 DNA reads TGCGCCAGCTCCAGTTTTTCGGGACAAGGGGTTGGTGAGCAGTTCTTC. Its protein product is CASSSFSGQGVGEQFF.

The rearrangement uses TRBV7-2 and TRBJ2-7; D is unclear. Deletions cut 3 bases from V and 6 bases from J, with 12 bases between. CDR3 length equals 13 residues. The germline V gene has CDR1 SGHTA and CDR2 FQGNSA. The CDR3 loop is CASSFSSAGEQYF. The CDR3 region has the DNA TGTGCCAGCAGCTTTTCGTCGGCTGGCGAGCAGTACTTC.

V usage is TRBV19 and J usage is TRBJ1-6; maybe TRBD1 (5 bases). V lost 4 bases and J 0 bases, leaving 13 bases between the germline ends. This CDR3 contains 17 residues. The V gene's germline CDR1 is LNHDA and CDR2 SQIVND (reference sequence). The CDR3 loop is CASSRDARSSYNSPLHF. As DNA, the CDR3 is TGTGCCAGTAGTAGGGACGCACGGAGCTCCTATAATTCACCCCTCCACTTT.

The chain joins TRBV11-3 to TRBJ2-3; D is possibly TRBD1 (6 bases). The CDR3 consists of 14 residues. CDR1 SGHNT and CDR2 YENEEA come from the germline V gene. V was pared by 5 bases and J by 2 bases, with 11 bases between. This chain's CDR3 is CASSPYRDTDTQYF. The CDR3 DNA reads TGTGCCAGCAGCCCTTACAGGGACACAGATACGCAGTATTTT.